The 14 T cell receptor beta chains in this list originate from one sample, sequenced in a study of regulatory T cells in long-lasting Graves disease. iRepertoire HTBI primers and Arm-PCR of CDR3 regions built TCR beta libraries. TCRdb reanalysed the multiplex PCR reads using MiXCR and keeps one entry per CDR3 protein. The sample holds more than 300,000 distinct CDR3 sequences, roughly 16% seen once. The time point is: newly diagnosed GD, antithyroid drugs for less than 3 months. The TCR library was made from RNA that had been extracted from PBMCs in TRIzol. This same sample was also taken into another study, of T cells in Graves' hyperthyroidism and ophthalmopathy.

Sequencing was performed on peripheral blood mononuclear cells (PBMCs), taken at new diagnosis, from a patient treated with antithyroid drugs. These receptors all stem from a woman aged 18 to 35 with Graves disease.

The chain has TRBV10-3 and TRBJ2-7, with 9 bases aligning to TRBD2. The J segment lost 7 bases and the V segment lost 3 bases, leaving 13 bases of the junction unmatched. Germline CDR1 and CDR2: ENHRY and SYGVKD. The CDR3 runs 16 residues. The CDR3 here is CAISEGASGDWGEQYF. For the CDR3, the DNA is TGTGCCATCAGTGAAGGGGCTAGCGGGGACTGGGGGGAGCAGTACTTC.

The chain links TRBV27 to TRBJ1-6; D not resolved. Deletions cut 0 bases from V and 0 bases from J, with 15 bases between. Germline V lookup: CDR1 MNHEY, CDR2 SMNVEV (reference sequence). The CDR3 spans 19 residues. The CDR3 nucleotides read TGTGCCAGCAGTTTATCAAGCCCCTCCGGGAGCTCCTATAATTCACCCCTCCACTTT. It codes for CASSLSSPSGSSYNSPLHF.

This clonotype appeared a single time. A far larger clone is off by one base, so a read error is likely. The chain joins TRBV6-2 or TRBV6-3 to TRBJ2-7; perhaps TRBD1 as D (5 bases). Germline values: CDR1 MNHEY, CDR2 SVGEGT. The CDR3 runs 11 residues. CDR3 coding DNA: TGTGCCAGCAGTGACAGCTACGAGCAGAACTTC. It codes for CASSDSYEQNF.

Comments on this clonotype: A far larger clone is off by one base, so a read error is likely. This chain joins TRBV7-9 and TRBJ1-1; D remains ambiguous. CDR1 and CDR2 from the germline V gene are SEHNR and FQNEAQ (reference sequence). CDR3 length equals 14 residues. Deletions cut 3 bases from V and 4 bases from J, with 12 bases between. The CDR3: CASSFGVVSTEAFF. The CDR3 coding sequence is TGTGCCAGCAGCTTCGGGGTTGTGAGCACTGAAGCTTTCTTT.

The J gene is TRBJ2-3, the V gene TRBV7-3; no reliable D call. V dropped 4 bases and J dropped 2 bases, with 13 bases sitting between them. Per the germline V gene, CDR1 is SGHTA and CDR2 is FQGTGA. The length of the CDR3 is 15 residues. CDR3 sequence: CASSSSLTATDTQYF. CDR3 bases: TGTGCCAGCAGCTCGAGCTTAACCGCCACAGATACGCAGTATTTT.

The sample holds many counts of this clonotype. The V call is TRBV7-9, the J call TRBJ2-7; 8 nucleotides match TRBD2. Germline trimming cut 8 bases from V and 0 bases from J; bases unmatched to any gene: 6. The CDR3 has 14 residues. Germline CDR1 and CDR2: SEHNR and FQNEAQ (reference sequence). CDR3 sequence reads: CASGGSGSSYEQYF. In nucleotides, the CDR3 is TGTGCCAGCGGCGGGAGCGGGAGCTCCTACGAGCAGTACTTC.

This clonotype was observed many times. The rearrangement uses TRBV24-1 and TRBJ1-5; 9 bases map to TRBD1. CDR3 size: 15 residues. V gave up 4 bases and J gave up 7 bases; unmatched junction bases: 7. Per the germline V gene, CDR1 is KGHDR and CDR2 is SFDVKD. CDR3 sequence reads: CATSDPTGGGQPQHF. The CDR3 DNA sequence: TGTGCCACCAGTGACCCGACAGGGGGGGGACAGCCCCAGCATTTT.

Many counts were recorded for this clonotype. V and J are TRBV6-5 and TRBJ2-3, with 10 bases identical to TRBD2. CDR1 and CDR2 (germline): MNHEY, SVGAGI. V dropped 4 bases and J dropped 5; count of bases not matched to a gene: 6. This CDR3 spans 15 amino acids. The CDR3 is CASSSLAGGLDTQYF. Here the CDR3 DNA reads TGTGCCAGCAGTTCCTTAGCGGGGGGTTTAGATACGCAGTATTTT.

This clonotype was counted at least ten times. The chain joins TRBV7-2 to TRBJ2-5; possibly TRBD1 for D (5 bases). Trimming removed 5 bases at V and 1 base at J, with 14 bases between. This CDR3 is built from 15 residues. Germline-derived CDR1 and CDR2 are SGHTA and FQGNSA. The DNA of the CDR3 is TGTGCCAGCAGCCCCGATTGGGGCGGCCAAGAGACCCAGTACTTC. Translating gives CASSPDWGGQETQYF.

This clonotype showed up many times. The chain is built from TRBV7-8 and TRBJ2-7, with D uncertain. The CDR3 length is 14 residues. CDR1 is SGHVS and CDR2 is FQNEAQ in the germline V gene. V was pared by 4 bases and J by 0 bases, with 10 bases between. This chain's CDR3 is CASSSTPHSYEQYF. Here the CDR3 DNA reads TGTGCCAGCAGCTCCACCCCGCACTCCTACGAGCAGTACTTC.

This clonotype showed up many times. This CDR3 reads CASSSGNQPQHF. CDR3 DNA sequence: TGTGCCAGCAGTTCAGGGAATCAGCCCCAGCATTTT. The chain employs TRBV27 and TRBJ1-5, with a weak D call TRBD1 (5 bases). Germline V lookup: CDR1 MNHEY, CDR2 SMNVEV (reference sequence). The V end was cut by 4 bases, the J end by 4 bases, with 5 bases between. The CDR3 covers 12 residues.

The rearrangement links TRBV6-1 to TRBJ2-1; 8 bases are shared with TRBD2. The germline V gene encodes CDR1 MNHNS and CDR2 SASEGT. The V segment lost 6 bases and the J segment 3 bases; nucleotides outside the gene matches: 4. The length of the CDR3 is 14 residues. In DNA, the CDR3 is TGTGCCAGCAGGGAGCGGGAGAGCTACAATGAGCAGTTCTTC. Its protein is CASRERESYNEQFF.

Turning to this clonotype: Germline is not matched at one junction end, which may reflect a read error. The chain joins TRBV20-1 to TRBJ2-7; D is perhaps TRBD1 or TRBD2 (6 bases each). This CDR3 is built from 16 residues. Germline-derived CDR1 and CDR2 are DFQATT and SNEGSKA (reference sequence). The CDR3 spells CSASPFGGRVSYKQYF. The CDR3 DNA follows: TGCAGTGCTAGTCCGTTTGGGGGGCGCGTCTCCTACAAGCAGTACTTC.

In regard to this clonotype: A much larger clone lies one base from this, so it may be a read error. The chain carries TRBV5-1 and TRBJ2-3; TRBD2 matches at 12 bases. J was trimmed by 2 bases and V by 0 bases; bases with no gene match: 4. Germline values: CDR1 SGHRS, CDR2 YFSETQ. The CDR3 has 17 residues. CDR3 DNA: TGCGCCAGCAGCTTGGAAAGACTAGCGGGGGCCACAGATACGCAGTATTTT. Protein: CASSLERLAGATDTQYF.